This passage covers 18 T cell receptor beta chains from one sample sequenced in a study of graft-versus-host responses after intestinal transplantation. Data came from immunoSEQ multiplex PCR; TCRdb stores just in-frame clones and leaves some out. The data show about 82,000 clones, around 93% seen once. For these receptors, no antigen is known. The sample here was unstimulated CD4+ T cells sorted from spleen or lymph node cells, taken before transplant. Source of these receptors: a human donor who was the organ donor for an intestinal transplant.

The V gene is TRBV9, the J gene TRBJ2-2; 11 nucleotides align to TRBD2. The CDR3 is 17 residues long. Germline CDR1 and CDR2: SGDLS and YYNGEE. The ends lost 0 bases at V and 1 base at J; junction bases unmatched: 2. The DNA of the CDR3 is TGTGCCAGCAGCGTAGCTGGGACTAGCGGGAACACCGGGGAGCTGTTTTTT. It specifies CASSVAGTSGNTGELFF.

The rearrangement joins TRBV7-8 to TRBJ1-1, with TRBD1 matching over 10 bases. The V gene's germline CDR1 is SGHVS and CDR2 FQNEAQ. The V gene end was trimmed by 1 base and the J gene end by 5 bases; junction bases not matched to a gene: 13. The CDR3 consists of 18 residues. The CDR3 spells CASSLVPGQGPGGTEAFF. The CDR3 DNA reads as TGTGCCAGCAGCTTAGTCCCGGGACAGGGGCCCGGGGGTACTGAAGCTTTCTTT.

The CDR3: CASSTSTNEKLFF. The CDR3 nucleotides read TGTGCCAGCTCGACTTCAACTAATGAAAAACTGTTTTTT. The gene calls are TRBV6-6 and TRBJ1-4; D gene ambiguous. The CDR3 has 13 residues. Germline V CDR1 and CDR2: MNHNY, SVGAGI (reference sequence). V lost 8 bases and J 0 bases, leaving 7 bases between the germline ends.

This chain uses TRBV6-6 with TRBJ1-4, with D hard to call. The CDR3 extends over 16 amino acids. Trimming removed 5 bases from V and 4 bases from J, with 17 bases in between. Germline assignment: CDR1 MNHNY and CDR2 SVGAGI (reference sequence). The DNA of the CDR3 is TGTGCCAGCAGTGGATCGGGAACAGCCAATAATGAAAAACTGTTTTTT. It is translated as CASSGSGTANNEKLFF.

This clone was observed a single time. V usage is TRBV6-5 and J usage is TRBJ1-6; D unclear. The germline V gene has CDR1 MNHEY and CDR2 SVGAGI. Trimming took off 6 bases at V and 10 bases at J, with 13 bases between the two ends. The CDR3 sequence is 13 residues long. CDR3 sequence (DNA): TGTGCCAGCAGCCGCGTGGTCGTCTCACCCCTCCACTTT. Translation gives CASSRVVVSPLHF.

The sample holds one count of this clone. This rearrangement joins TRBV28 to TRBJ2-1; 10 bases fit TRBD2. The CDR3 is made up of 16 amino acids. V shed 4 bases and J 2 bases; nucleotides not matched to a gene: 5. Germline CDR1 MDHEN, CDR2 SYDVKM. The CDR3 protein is CASSSYLAGAYNEQFF. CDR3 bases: TGTGCCAGCAGTTCTTATCTAGCGGGGGCCTACAATGAGCAGTTCTTC.

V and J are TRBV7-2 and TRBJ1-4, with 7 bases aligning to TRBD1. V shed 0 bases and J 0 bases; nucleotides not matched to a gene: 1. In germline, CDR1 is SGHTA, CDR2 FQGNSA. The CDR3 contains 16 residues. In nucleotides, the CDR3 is TGTGCCAGCAGCTTAGCCGGGACAGCAACTAATGAAAAACTGTTTTTT. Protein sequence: CASSLAGTATNEKLFF.

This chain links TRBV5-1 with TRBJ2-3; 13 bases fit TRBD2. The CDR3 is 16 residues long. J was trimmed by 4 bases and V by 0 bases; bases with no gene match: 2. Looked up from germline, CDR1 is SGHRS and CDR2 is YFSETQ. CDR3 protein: CASSLGTSGRADTQYF. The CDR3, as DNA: TGCGCCAGCAGCTTGGGGACTAGCGGGAGAGCAGATACGCAGTATTTT.

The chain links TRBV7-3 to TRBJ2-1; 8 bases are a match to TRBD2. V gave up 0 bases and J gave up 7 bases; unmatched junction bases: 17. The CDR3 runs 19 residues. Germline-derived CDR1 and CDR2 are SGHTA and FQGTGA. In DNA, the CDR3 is TGTGCCAGCAGCTTAACGGGGCGGGGGGCCAGTTGGGCGCATAATGAGCAGTTCTTC. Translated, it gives CASSLTGRGASWAHNEQFF.

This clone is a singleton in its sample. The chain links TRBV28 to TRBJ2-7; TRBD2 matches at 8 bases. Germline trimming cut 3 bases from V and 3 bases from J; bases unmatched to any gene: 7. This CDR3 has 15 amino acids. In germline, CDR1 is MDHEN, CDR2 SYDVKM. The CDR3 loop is CASSLGLDGLYEQYF. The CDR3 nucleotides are TGTGCCAGCAGTTTGGGACTAGATGGGCTCTACGAGCAGTACTTC. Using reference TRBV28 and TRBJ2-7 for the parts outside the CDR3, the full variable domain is DVKVTQSSRYLVKRTGEKVFLECVQDMDHENMFWYRQDPGLGLRLIYFSYDVKMKEKGDIPEGYSVSREKKERFSLILESASTNQTSMYLCASSLGLDGLYEQYFGPGTRLTVT.

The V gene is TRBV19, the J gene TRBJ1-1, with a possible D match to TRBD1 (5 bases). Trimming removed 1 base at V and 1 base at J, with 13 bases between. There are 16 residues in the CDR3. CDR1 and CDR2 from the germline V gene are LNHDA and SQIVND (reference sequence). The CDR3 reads CASSIVPTVPNTEAFF. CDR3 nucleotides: TGTGCCAGTAGTATAGTGCCGACAGTACCGAACACTGAAGCTTTCTTT.

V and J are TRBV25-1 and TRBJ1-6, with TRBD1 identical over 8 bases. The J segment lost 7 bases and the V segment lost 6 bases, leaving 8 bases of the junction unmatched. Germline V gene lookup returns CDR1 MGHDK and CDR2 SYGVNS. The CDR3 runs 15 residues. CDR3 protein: CASSPSQGANSPLHF. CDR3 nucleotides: TGTGCCAGCAGCCCATCTCAGGGGGCCAATTCACCCCTCCACTTT.

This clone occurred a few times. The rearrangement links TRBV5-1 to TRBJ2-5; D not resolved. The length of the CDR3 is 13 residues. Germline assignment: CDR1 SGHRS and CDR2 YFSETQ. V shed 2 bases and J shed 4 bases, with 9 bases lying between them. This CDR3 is CASSFWQVETQYF. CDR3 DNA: TGCGCCAGCAGCTTTTGGCAAGTAGAGACCCAGTACTTC.

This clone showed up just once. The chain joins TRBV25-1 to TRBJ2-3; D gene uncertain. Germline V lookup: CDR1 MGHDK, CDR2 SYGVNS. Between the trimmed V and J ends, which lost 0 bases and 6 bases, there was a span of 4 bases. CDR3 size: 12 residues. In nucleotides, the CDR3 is TGTGCCAGCAGTGAATACAGGGATACGCAGTATTTT. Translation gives CASSEYRDTQYF.

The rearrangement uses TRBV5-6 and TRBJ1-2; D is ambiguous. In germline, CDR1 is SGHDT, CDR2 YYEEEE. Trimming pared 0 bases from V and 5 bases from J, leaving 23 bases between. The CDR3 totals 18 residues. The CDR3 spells CASSLALAERRELYGYTF. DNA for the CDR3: TGTGCCAGCAGCTTGGCTCTAGCCGAGAGAAGGGAACTATATGGCTACACCTTC.

The CDR3 bases are TGCGCCAGCACATCACCGGACAGGGGTCTTATTCGGTGGGGCGAGCAGTACTTC. This codes for CASTSPDRGLIRWGEQYF. The chain is built from TRBV23-1 and TRBJ2-7; 9 nucleotides line up with TRBD1. TRBV23-1 is sorted into the ORF group, with uncertain function. The CDR3 runs to 18 residues. V dropped 7 bases and J dropped 6; count of bases not matched to a gene: 22.

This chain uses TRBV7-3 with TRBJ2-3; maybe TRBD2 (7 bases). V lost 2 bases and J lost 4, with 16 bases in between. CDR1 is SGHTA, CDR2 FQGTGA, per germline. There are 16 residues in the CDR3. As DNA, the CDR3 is TGTGCCAGCAGCTTACTTTGGGGGGGCGGCTCAGATACGCAGTATTTT. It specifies CASSLLWGGGSDTQYF.

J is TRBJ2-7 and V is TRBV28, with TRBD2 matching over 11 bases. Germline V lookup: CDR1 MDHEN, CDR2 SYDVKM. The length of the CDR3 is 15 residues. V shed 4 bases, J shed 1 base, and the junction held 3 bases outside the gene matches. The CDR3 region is CASSSWTSGSYEQYF. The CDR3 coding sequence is TGTGCCAGCAGTTCTTGGACTAGCGGGTCCTACGAGCAGTACTTC.